The clone carrying this TCR beta chain occurred a few times. What it binds is unknown. These data are taken from a study of post-analysis software for immune sequencing data. Whole-study findings and limits: Relative to controls, patients had roughly five TRBV segments at higher frequency, with TRBV5-6, TRBV5-1 and TRBV20-1 among these.

Sequencing libraries made from TCR beta cDNA carried unique molecular identifiers. About 500,000 cDNA molecules were obtained per 1 to 10 million input T cells. TCRdb processed the PCR reads anew with MiXCR; each CDR3 protein has one entry. The table shows 600,000 to 700,000 distinct CDR3 sequences, with 55% to 70% occurring only once. The germline V gene encodes CDR1 SGHTA and CDR2 FQGNSA. The CDR3 loop spans 15 amino acids. Unmatched junction bases numbered 10, after V lost 5 bases and J lost 5 bases. Sequenced: blood. The J gene is TRBJ2-5, the V gene TRBV7-2, with 8 bases identical to TRBD2. The sequence was obtained from a girl aged 2 to 10 with multiple sclerosis. In DNA, the CDR3 is TGTGCCAGCAGCCTGAACGGGGGGGCCGGGGAGACCCAGTACTTC. It is translated as CASSLNGGAGETQYF. The full variable domain, in which reference TRBV7-2 and TRBJ2-5 provide the parts outside the CDR3, is GAGVSQSPSNKVTEKGKDVELRCDPISGHTALYWYRQSLGQGLEFLIYFQGNSAPDKSGLPSDRFSAERTGGSVSTLTIQRTQQEDSAVYLCASSLNGGAGETQYFGPGTRLLVL.